The following is a T cell receptor beta chain sequence with its context. This sample is drawn from a study of shared T cell receptors in the human thymus. The V gene lost 0 bases and the J gene lost 1 base, with 19 bases spanning the gap. There are 19 residues in the CDR3. CDR1 is LGHNA, CDR2 YNFKEQ, per germline. Sequencing used immunoSEQ multiplex PCR; TCRdb keeps in-frame clones, though not all of them. The sample contains hundreds of thousands of clones, approximately 87% of which appear only once. These data are also associated with another study on human thymus T cells. That paper notes: Thymic and blood repertoires seemed to favor certain V and J genes.

The rearrangement joins TRBV4-2 to TRBJ2-1; possibly TRBD2 for D (6 bases). The TCR originated in a boy younger than two with a congenital heart defect. Sample: thymocytes. This chain's CDR3 is CASSQEEGLASLSYNEQFF. The CDR3 nucleotides are TGTGCCAGCAGCCAAGAAGAGGGGCTAGCGAGTCTTTCCTACAATGAGCAGTTCTTC.